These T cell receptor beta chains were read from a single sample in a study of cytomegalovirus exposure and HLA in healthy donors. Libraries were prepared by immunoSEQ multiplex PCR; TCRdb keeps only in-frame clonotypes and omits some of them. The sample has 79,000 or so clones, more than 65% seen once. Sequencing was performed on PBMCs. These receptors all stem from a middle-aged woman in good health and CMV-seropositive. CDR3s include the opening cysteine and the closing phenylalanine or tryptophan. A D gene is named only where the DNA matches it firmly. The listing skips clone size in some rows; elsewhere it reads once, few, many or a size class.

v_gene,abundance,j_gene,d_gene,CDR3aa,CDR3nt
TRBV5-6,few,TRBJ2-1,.,CASEGQGIEQFF,TGTGCCAGCGAGGGGCAGGGGATCGAGCAGTTCTTC
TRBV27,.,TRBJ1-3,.,CATDPPGHAGNTIYF,TGTGCCACCGACCCTCCGGGACACGCTGGAAACACCATATATTTT
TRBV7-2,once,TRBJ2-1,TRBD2,CASSLLPGLGVLDEQFF,TGTGCCAGCAGCTTATTGCCGGGACTAGGGGTTTTGGATGAGCAGTTCTTC
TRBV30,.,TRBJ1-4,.,CAWSVLPNSATNEKLFF,TGTGCCTGGAGTGTACTCCCGAACTCTGCAACTAATGAAAAACTGTTTTTT
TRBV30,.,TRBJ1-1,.,CAWSGRQEAFF,TGTGCCTGGAGCGGACGACAGGAAGCTTTCTTT
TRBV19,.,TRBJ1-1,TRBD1,CASSISTFRDREAFF,TGTGCCAGTAGTATCTCAACCTTCCGGGACAGAGAAGCTTTCTTT
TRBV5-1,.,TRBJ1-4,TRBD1,CASSPNRGEKLFF,TGCGCCAGCAGCCCTAACAGGGGTGAAAAACTGTTTTTT
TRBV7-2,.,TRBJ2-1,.,CASSTDGSSYNEQFF,TGTGCCAGCAGCACGGACGGGAGCTCCTACAATGAGCAGTTCTTC
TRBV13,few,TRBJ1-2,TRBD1,CASSLWRQGMGGYTF,TGTGCCAGCAGCTTATGGCGACAGGGTATGGGTGGCTACACCTTC
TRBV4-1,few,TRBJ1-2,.,CASSAQGQGLASNYGYTF,TGCGCCAGCAGCGCCCAAGGGCAGGGGCTGGCGTCTAACTATGGCTACACCTTC
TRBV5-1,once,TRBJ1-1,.,CASSLAGAVDTEAFF,TGCGCCAGCAGCTTGGCAGGGGCAGTGGACACTGAAGCTTTCTTT
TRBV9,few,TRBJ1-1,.,CASSVGAGAETEAFF,TGTGCCAGCAGCGTAGGTGCGGGGGCGGAAACTGAAGCTTTCTTT
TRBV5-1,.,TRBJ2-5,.,CASFLQETQYF,TGCGCCAGCTTCCTTCAAGAGACCCAGTACTTC
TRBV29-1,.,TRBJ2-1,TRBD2,CSVPGLAVSRWDEQFF,TGCAGCGTCCCGGGACTAGCGGTTTCTCGCTGGGATGAGCAGTTCTTC
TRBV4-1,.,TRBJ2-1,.,CASSPRSSDPYNEQFF,TGCGCCAGCAGCCCGCGTTCCAGCGACCCCTACAATGAGCAGTTCTTC
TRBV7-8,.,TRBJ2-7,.,CASSPRRGLDYEQYF,TGTGCCAGCAGCCCCAGGCGGGGGCTTGATTACGAGCAGTACTTC
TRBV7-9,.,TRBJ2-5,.,CASAGGGLRETQYF,TGTGCCAGCGCTGGGGGGGGGCTCAGGGAGACCCAGTACTTC
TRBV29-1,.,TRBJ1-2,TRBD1,CSSQGENYGYTF,TGCAGCTCCCAGGGGGAAAACTATGGCTACACCTTC
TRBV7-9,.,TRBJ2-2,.,CASTVQGAGELFF,TGTGCCAGCACCGTACAGGGCGCCGGGGAGCTGTTTTTT
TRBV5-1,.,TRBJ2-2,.,CASSPGSGELFF,TGCGCCAGCAGCCCGGGGAGCGGGGAGCTGTTTTTT
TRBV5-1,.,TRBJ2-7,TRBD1,CASSLTGGAEQYF,TGCGCCAGCAGCTTAACAGGGGGCGCCGAGCAGTACTTC
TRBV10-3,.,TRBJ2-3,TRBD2,CAITSGSTDTQYF,TGTGCCATCACTAGCGGGAGCACAGATACGCAGTATTTT
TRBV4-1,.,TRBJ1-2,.,CASSQGQRDYGYTF,TGCGCCAGCAGCCAAGGGCAGCGTGACTATGGCTACACCTTC
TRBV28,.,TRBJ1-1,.,CASSPAREGLAEAFF,TGTGCCAGCAGTCCCGCGAGGGAGGGATTAGCTGAAGCTTTCTTT
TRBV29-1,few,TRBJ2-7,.,CSVELERTYEQYF,TGCAGCGTGGAACTAGAAAGGACCTACGAGCAGTACTTC
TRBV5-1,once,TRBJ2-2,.,CASSSDSWATGELFF,TGCGCCAGCAGCTCGGACAGTTGGGCCACCGGGGAGCTGTTTTTT